This T cell receptor beta chain was retrieved from a study of shared clonotypes between healthy human individuals. Authors' data handling: As immunoSEQ supplied junction-only sequences (without quality scores), filtering differed. Sequencing was performed with immunoSEQ multiplex PCR; in TCRdb, only in-frame clones are kept and a portion is missing. V, J and clone size are those of that table, while D and trimming were read from the DNA. The sample holds over a million clones, about 98.5% seen once. The CDR3 contains 15 residues. Per germline, CDR1 SGDLS and CDR2 YYNGEE. Losses at the gene ends were 3 bases for V and 5 bases for J; bases not matched to a gene: 10.

V and J are TRBV9 and TRBJ1-1; 7 bases are a match to TRBD1. Sequencing used naive CD4+ T cells sorted from blood. Subset indicated: CD45RA+ positively selected. The origin of this receptor is a man aged 25 to 40 in good health. The CDR3 coding sequence is TGTGCCAGCAGCGCAAGGACAGGTGAGAGGACTGAAGCTTTCTTT. The encoded protein is CASSARTGERTEAFF.